This TCR beta chain was identified during a study of blood T cell repertoires in COVID-19. Study summary: Sites in the United States, Italy and Spain provided acute and convalescent COVID-19 samples. In each case, the material was cDNA or gDNA derived from T cells, B-cell-depleted T cells, or PBMCs.

Source study methods: By means of reference gene primer amplification, nucleated cell counts were estimated. The data were produced by immunoSEQ multiplex PCR, yet TCRdb's version contains in-frame clones alone and is incomplete. D and trimming were read from the DNA, whereas the V and J calls and clone size are those reported in that table. The sample lists about 86,000 clones, 82% occurring once. Trimming removed 4 bases from V and 4 bases from J, with 16 bases in between. Germline-derived CDR1 and CDR2 are MDHEN and SYDVKM. This CDR3 contains 15 residues. This TCR was recovered from a woman at least 80 years old with acute or convalescent COVID-19. The chain recombines TRBV28 with TRBJ1-2; D remains unclear. Sequencing was carried out using peripheral blood. As DNA, the CDR3 is TGTGCCAGCAGTTCTCCGGCAGCCGAGGTCTATGGCTACACCTTC. Translating it yields CASSSPAAEVYGYTF.